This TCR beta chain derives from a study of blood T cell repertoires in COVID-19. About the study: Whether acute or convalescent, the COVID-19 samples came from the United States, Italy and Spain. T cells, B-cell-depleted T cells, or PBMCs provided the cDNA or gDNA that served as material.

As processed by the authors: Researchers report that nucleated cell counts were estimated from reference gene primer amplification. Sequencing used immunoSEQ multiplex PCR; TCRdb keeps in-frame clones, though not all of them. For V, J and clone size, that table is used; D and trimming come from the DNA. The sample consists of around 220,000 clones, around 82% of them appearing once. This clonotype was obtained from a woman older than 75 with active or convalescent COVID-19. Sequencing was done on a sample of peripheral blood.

The CDR3 is CASSFAGSPYEQYF. CDR3 DNA sequence: TGCGCCAGCAGTTTTGCGGGCAGTCCCTACGAGCAGTACTTC. The chain is built from TRBV10-2 and TRBJ2-7; D possibly corresponds to TRBD2 (5 bases). The V end lost 5 bases, the J end lost 2 bases, and 13 bases lay between the germline ends. CDR3 size: 14 residues. The V gene's germline CDR1 is WSHSY and CDR2 SAAADI.